The 5 T cell receptor beta chains below were found in one sample sequenced in a study of T cell responses to AZD1222 COVID-19 vaccine. Clones were sequenced by immunoSEQ multiplex PCR, and TCRdb holds only the in-frame ones, with some missing. The sample lists roughly 28,000 clones; roughly 90% were seen once. The input for sequencing was peripheral blood, taken on day 0 of AZD1222 vaccination. All receptors come from an adult in good health.

The rearrangement joins TRBV10-3 to TRBJ1-6; D gene uncertain. The germline V gene encodes CDR1 ENHRY and CDR2 SYGVKD. The length of the CDR3 is 13 residues. V was trimmed by 7 bases and J by 7 bases, leaving 11 bases between them. CDR3 residues: CAIMEGNNSPLHF. As DNA, the CDR3 is TGTGCCATCATGGAGGGAAACAATTCACCCCTCCACTTT.

The rearrangement joins TRBV2 to TRBJ1-4; the match to TRBD1 covers 7 bases. The CDR3 covers 13 residues. V lost 10 bases and J lost 13; bases outside the gene matches: 15. Germline values: CDR1 SNHLY, CDR2 FYNNEI. The CDR3 DNA sequence: TGTGCCACAAAGGGGGACAGAGTCAGTGGACTGTTTTTT. Protein sequence: CATKGDRVSGLFF.

This clone showed up just once. The CDR3 is CASSPPYGDRTDTQYF. CDR3 in DNA: TGTGCCAGCAGCCCCCCCTACGGGGATCGCACAGATACGCAGTATTTT. The chain employs TRBV13 and TRBJ2-3; the D gene is possibly TRBD2 (5 bases). With 5 bases removed from V and 1 base from J, the gap between germline ends came to 16 bases. The CDR3 spans 16 residues. Germline lookup yields CDR1 PRHDT and CDR2 FYEKMQ (reference sequence). Full variable domain (missing parts from reference TRBV13 and TRBJ2-3): AAGVIQSPRHLIKEKRETATLKCYPIPRHDTVYWYQQGPGQDPQFLISFYEKMQSDKGSIPDRFSAQQFSDYHSELNMSSLELGDSALYFCASSPPYGDRTDTQYFGPGTRLTVL.

The rearrangement links TRBV27 to TRBJ2-1, with TRBD2 matching 10 bases. The germline gives CDR1 MNHEY, CDR2 SMNVEV (reference sequence). The J segment lost 3 bases and the V segment lost 3 bases, leaving 5 bases of the junction unmatched. The CDR3 is made up of 16 amino acids. The DNA of the CDR3 is TGTGCCAGCAGTTTGCTAGCGGGAGTAAGCTACAATGAGCAGTTCTTC. Translation gives CASSLLAGVSYNEQFF.

The chain employs TRBV30 and TRBJ1-2; tentatively, D is TRBD1 (5 bases). The germline V and J ends were trimmed by 3 bases and 4 bases, with 12 bases remaining between them. This CDR3 comprises 13 residues. CDR1 is GTSNPN, CDR2 SVGIG, per germline (reference sequence). The DNA for the CDR3 is TGTGCCTGGAGCGAAGGGGTAAGCTATGGCTACACCTTC. This gives the protein CAWSEGVSYGYTF. Full variable domain (rest looked up from reference TRBV30 and TRBJ1-2): SQTIHQWPATLVQPVGSPLSLECTVEGTSNPNLYWYRQAAGRGLQLLFYSVGIGQISSEVPQNLSASRPQDRQFILSSKKLLLSDSGFYLCAWSEGVSYGYTFGSGTRLTVV.